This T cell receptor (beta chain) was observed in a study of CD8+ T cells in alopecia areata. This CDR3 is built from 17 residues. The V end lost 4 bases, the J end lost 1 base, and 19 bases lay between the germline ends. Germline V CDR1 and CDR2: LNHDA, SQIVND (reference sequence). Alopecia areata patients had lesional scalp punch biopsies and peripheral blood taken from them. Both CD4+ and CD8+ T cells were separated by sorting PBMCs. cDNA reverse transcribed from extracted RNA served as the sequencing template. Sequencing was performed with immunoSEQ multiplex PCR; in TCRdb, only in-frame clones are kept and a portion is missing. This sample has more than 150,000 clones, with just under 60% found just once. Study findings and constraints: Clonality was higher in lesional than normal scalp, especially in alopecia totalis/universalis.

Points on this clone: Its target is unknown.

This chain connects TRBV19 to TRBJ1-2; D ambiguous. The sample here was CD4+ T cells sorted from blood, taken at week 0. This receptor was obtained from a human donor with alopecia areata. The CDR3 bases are TGTGCCAGTAGTACTTATTCGACCTATCGGATTAACTATGGCTACACCTTC. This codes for CASSTYSTYRINYGYTF. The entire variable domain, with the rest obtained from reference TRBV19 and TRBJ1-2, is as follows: DGGITQSPKYLFRKEGQNVTLSCEQNLNHDAMYWYRQDPGQGLRLIYYSQIVNDFQKGDIAEGYSVSREKKESFPLTVTSAQKNPTAFYLCASSTYSTYRINYGYTFGSGTRLTVV.